This T cell receptor (beta chain) was captured by sequencing in a study of T-cell reconstitution after alpha-beta-depleted transplantation in children. Points from the study as a whole: Where some patients showed high TCRbeta diversity at day 60, it came from recipient T cells and thymic progenitors that had survived.

CDR3 size: 15 residues. CDR1 is SGHTA, CDR2 FQGNSA, per germline. V dropped 4 bases and J dropped 4; count of bases not matched to a gene: 8. Unique molecular identifiers were used in preparing the TCRbeta library. TCRdb processed the PCR reads anew with MiXCR; each CDR3 protein has one entry. This table has approximately 490,000 distinct CDR3 sequences, over 9.5% appearing once. This clonotype was picked up many times. Its antigen is not known. The origin of this receptor is a child aged 2-15 years with inherited bone marrow failure, due to receive a stem cell transplant. The gene calls are TRBV7-2 and TRBJ2-3, with TRBD2 identical over 7 bases. The sequenced sample was PBMCs, obtained before TCRalphabeta/CD19-depleted stem cell transplant. This CDR3 reads CASSSDRGSPDTQYF. The CDR3, as DNA: TGTGCCAGCAGCTCAGACCGCGGGAGTCCAGATACGCAGTATTTT.